This TCR beta chain was profiled in a study of cytomegalovirus exposure and HLA in healthy donors. For the study at large: There were some 380 genotyped donors. Of these, 81% fell in the genetic ancestry cluster associated with self-reported Caucasian donors.

A remark on this clone: Its antigen is unidentified.

Study findings and constraints: Another analysis was done later, and it associated more than 15,000 TCR beta sequences with HLA alleles at 0.05 false discovery rate. Most subjects' HLA-A and HLA-B alleles were reportedly predicted from TCR beta sequences.

This PCR relied on a set of 60 Vbeta primers and 13 Jbeta primers. Clones were sequenced by immunoSEQ multiplex PCR, and TCRdb holds only the in-frame ones, with some missing. This sample contains about 160,000 clones. The TCR sequence derives from a woman aged 60-75 years in good health and CMV-seronegative. Sequencing input: PBMCs.

The DNA of the CDR3 is TGCGCCAGCAGCCCAGGGCGGGACAGGGTTTTAGAGACCCAGTACTTC. As protein: CASSPGRDRVLETQYF. This chain connects TRBV4-1 to TRBJ2-5; 9 bases line up with TRBD1. This CDR3 has 16 residues. CDR1 is MGHRA, CDR2 YSYEKL, per germline. Trimming removed 4 bases from V and 4 bases from J; junction bases left unmatched: 10.